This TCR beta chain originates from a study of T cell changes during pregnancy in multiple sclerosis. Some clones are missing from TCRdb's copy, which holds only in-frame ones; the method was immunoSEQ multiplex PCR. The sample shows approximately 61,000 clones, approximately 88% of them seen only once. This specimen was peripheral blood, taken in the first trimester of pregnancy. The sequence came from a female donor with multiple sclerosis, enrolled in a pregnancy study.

CDR3 nucleotides: TGTGCCACAAAGGAGGGACAGGGTTTCGAATACGAGCAGTACTTC. Amino acid sequence: CATKEGQGFEYEQYF. V and J are TRBV6-1 and TRBJ2-7; 9 positions agree with TRBD1. The CDR3 totals 15 residues. Germline trimming cut 10 bases from V and 4 bases from J; bases unmatched to any gene: 14. CDR1 MNHNS and CDR2 SASEGT come from the germline V gene.